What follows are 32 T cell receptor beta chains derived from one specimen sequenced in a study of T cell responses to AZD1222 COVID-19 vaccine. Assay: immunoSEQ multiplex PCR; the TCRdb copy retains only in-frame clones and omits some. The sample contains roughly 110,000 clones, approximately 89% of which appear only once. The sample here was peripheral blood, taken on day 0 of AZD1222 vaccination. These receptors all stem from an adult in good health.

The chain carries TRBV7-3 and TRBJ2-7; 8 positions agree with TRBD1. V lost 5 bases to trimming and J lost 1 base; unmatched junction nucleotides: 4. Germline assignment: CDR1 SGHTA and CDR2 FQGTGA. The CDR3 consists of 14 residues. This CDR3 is CASSPDRASYEQYF. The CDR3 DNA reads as TGTGCCAGCAGCCCGGACAGGGCTTCCTACGAGCAGTACTTC.

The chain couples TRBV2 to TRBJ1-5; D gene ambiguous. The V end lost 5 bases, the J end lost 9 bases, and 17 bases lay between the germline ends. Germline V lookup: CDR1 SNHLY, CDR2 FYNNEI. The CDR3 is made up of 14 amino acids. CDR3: CASSPGPVWGPQHF. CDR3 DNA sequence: TGTGCCAGCAGTCCTGGACCGGTCTGGGGGCCCCAGCATTTT.

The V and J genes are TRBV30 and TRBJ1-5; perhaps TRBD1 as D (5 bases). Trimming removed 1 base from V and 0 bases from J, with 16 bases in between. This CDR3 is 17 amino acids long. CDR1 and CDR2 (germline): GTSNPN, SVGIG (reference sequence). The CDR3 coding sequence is TGTGCCTGGAGTGCAACCGACAGAGATACTAGCAATCAGCCCCAGCATTTT. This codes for CAWSATDRDTSNQPQHF.

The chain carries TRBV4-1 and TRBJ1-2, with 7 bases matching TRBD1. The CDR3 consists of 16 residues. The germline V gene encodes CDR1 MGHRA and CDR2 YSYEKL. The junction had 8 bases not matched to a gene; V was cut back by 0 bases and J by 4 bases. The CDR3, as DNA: TGCGCCAGCAGCCAAGATCCGAACAGGGGCTCCTATGGCTACACCTTC. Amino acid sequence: CASSQDPNRGSYGYTF.

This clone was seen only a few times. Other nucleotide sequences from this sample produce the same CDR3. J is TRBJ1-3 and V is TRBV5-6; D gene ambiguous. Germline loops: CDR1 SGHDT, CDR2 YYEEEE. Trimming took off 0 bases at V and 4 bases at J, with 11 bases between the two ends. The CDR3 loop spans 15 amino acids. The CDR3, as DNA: TGTGCCAGCAGCTTGGATCGCGACACGGGAAACACCATATATTTT. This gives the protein CASSLDRDTGNTIYF.

The CDR3 region has the DNA TGCGCCAGCAGCCCACGGACGGACACAGATACGCAGTATTTT. Its protein is CASSPRTDTDTQYF. The chain links TRBV5-1 to TRBJ2-3, with D uncertain. V shed 4 bases and J shed 2 bases, with 11 bases lying between them. The CDR3 contains 14 residues. Germline V CDR1 and CDR2: SGHRS, YFSETQ.

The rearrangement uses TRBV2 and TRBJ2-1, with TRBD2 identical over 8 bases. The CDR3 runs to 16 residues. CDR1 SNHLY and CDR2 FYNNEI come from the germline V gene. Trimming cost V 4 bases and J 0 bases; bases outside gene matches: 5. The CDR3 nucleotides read TGTGCCAGCAGTGTTAGCGGGGAGACCTCCTACAATGAGCAGTTCTTC. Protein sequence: CASSVSGETSYNEQFF.

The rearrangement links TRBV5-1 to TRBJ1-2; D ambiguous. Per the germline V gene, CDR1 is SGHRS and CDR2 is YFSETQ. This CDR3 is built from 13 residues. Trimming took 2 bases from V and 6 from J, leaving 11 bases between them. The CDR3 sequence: CASSFGEVDGYTF. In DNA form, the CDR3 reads TGCGCCAGCAGCTTTGGCGAGGTGGATGGCTACACCTTC.

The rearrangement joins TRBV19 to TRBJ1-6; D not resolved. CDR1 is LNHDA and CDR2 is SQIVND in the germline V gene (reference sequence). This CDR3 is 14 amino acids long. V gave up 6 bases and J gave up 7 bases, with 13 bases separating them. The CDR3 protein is CASRDLPSNSPLHF. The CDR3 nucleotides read TGTGCCAGTAGGGATCTCCCTTCGAATTCACCCCTCCACTTT. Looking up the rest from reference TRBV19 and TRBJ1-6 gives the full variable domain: DGGITQSPKYLFRKEGQNVTLSCEQNLNHDAMYWYRQDPGQGLRLIYYSQIVNDFQKGDIAEGYSVSREKKESFPLTVTSAQKNPTAFYLCASRDLPSNSPLHFGNGTRLTVT.

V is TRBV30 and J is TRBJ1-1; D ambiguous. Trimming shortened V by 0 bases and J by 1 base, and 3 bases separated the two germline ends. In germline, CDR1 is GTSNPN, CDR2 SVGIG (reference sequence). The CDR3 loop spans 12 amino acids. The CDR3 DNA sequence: TGTGCCTGGAGTGTCGGGAACACTGAAGCTTTCTTT. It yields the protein CAWSVGNTEAFF.

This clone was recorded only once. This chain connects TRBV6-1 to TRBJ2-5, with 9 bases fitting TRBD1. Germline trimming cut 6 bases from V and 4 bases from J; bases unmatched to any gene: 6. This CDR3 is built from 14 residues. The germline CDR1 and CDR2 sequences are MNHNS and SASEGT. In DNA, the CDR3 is TGTGCCAGCAGGGACAGGGGCGGGTTAGAGACCCAGTACTTC. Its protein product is CASRDRGGLETQYF.

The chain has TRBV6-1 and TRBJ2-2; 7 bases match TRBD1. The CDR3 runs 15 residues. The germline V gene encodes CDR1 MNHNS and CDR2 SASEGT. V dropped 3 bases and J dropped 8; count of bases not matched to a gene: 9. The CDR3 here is CASSESGGSLGELFF. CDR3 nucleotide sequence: TGTGCCAGCAGTGAGTCAGGGGGATCTTTGGGGGAGCTGTTTTTT.

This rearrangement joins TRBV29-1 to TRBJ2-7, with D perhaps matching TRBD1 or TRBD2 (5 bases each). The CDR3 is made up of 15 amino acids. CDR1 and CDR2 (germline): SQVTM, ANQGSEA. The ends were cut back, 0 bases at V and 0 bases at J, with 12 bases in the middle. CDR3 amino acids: CSVEDEGSSSYEQYF. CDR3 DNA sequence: TGCAGCGTTGAAGATGAGGGGTCAAGCTCCTACGAGCAGTACTTC.

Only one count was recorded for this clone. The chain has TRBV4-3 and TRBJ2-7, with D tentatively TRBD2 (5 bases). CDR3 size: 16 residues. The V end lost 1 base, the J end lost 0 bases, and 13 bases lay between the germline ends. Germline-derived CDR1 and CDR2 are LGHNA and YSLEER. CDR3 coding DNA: TGCGCCAGCAGCCAAGGGACCGTGGGGAGCTCCTACGAGCAGTACTTC. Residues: CASSQGTVGSSYEQYF.

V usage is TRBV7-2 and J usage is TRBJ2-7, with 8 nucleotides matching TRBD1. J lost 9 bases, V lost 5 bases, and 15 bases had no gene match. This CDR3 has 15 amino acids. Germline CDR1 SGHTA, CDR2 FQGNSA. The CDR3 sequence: CASSRSRQGYAGQYF. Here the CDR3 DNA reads TGTGCCAGCAGCCGGTCTCGACAGGGGTATGCGGGGCAGTACTTC.

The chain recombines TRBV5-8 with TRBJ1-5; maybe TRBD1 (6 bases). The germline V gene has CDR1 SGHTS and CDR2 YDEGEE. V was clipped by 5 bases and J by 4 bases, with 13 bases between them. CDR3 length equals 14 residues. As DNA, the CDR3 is TGTGCCAGCAGACCAGGGGTTTCGAATCAGCCCCAGCATTTT. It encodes CASRPGVSNQPQHF.

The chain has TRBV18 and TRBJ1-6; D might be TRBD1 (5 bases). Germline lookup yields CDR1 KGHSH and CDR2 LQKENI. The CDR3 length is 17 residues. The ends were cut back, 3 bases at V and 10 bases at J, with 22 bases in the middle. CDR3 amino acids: CASSPREEGEGYSPLHF. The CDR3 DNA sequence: TGTGCCAGCTCACCCCGAGAGGAAGGGGAAGGATACTCACCCCTCCACTTT.

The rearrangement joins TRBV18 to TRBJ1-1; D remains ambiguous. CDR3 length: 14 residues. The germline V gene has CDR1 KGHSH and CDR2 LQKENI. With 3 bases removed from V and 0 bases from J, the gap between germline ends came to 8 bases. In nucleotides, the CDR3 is TGTGCCAGCTCACCCGTGAGCTTGAACACTGAAGCTTTCTTT. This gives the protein CASSPVSLNTEAFF.

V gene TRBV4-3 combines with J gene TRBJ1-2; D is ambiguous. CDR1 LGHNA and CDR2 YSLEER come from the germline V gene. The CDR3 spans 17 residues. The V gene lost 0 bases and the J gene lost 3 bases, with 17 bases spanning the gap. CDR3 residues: CASSQDTSTGPYYGYTF. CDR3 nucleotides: TGCGCCAGCAGCCAAGATACTTCTACTGGTCCCTACTATGGCTACACCTTC.

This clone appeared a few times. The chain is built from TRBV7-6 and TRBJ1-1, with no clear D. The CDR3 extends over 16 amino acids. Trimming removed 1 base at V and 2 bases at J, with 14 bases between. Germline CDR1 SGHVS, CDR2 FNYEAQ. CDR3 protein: CASSLDYSSRNTEAFF. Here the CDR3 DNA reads TGTGCCAGCAGCTTAGACTATTCCAGTAGAAACACTGAAGCTTTCTTT.

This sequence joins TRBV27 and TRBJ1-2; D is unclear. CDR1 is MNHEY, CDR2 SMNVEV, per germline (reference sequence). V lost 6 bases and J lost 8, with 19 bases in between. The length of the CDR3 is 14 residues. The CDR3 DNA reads TGTGCCAGCAGCCCATCGCAGCTCCGGTCGGGCTACACCTTC. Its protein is CASSPSQLRSGYTF.

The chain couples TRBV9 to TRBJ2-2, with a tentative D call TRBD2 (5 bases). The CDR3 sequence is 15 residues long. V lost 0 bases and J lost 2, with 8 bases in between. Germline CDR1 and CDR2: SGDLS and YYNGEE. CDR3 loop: CASSVERLNTGELFF. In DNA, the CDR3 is TGTGCCAGCAGCGTAGAGCGGCTTAACACCGGGGAGCTGTTTTTT.

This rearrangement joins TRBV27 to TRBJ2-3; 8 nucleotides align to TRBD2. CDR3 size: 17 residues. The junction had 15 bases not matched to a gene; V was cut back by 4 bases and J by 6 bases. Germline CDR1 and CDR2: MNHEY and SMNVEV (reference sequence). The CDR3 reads CASSCLATSGCQDTQYF. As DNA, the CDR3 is TGTGCCAGCAGTTGCCTCGCTACTAGCGGATGCCAGGATACGCAGTATTTT.

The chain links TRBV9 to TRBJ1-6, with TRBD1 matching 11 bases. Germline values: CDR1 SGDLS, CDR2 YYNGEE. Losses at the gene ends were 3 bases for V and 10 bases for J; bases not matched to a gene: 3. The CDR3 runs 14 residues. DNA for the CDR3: TGTGCCAGCAGCGCCGGGACAGGGGGATCACCCCTCCACTTT. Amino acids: CASSAGTGGSPLHF.

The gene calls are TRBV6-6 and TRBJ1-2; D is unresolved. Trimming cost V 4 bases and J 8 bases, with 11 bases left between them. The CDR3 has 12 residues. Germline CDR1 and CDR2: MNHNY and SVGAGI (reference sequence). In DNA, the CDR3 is TGTGCCAGCAGTTTGAGGACGAGAGGCTACACCTTC. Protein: CASSLRTRGYTF.

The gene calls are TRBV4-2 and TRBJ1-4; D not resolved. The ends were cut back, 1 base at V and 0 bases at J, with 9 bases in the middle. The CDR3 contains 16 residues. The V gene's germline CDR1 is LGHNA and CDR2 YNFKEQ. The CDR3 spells CASSQVEGTTNEKLFF. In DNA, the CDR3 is TGTGCCAGCAGCCAAGTGGAAGGGACAACTAATGAAAAACTGTTTTTT.

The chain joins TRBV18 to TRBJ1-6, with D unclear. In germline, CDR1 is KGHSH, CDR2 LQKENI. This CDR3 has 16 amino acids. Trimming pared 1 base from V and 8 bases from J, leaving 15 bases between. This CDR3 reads CASSPLPGISDSPLHF. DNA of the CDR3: TGTGCCAGCTCACCACTCCCGGGGATATCTGATTCACCCCTCCACTTT.

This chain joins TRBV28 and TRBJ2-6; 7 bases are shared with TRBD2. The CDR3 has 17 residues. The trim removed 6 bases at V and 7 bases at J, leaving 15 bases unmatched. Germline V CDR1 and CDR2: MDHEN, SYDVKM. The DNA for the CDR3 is TGTGCCAGCAGCCCGGTAGGGAGGGCCTTAGGTGCCAACGTCCTGACTTTC. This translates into CASSPVGRALGANVLTF.

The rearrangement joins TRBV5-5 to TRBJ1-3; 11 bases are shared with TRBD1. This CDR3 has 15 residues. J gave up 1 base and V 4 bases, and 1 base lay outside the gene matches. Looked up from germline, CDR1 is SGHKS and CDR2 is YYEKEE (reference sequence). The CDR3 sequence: CASSGTGGSGNTIYF. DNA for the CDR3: TGTGCCAGCAGCGGGACAGGGGGTTCTGGAAACACCATATATTTT.

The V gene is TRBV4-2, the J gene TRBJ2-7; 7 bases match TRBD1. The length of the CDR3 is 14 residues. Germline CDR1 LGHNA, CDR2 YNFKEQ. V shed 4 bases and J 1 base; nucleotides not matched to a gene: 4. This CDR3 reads CASSRSGGSYEQYF. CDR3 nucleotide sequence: TGTGCCAGCAGCCGGTCAGGGGGTTCCTACGAGCAGTACTTC.

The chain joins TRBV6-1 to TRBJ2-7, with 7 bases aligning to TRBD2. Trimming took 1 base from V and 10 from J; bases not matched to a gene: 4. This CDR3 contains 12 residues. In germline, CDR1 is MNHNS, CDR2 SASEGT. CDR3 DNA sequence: TGTGCCAGCAGTGAAGTGGGGGAGGGTCAGTACTTC. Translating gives CASSEVGEGQYF.

CDR3 sequence: CASSAGGGDYEQFF. CDR3 nucleotide sequence: TGCGCCAGCAGCGCAGGCGGGGGGGATTATGAGCAGTTCTTC. J is TRBJ2-1 and V is TRBV4-3, with TRBD2 matching over 9 bases. The ends lost 5 bases at V and 8 bases at J; junction bases unmatched: 7. The germline V gene encodes CDR1 LGHNA and CDR2 YSLEER. The CDR3 runs to 14 residues.